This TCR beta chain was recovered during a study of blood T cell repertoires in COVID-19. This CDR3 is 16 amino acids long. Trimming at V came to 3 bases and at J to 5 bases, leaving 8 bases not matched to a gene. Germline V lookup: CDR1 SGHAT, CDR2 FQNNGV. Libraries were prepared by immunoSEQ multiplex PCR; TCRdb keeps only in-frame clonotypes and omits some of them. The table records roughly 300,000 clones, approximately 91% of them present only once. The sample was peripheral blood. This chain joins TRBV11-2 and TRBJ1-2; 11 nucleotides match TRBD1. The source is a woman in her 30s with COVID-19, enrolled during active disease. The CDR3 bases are TGTGCCAGCAGCTTGAGTGGGACAGGGGGATCGTATGGCTACACCTTC. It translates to CASSLSGTGGSYGYTF. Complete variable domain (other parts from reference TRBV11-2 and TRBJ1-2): EAGVAQSPRYKIIEKRQSVAFWCNPISGHATLYWYQQILGQGPKLLIQFQNNGVVDDSQLPKDRFSAERLKGVDSTLKIQPAKLEDSAVYLCASSLSGTGGSYGYTFGSGTRLTVV.